The present T cell receptor (beta chain) was sequenced within a study of T cell responses to AZD1222 COVID-19 vaccine (dated by TCRdb to the early 2020s). Broadly, across the study: TCR sequencing was performed for some 250 trial participants, of whom some 200 were given two doses of AZD1222 and around 25 were given two doses of MenACWY control vaccine. Trial participants were enrolled into age subgroups of 18-55, 56-69 and 70-plus years, which contained approximately 150, 28 and 58 TCR-sequenced participants, respectively. The research as a whole found: No day 14 peak-response samples were available, so repertoires were characterized only after the peak T cell response. Reportedly, close to half of the unique spike-specific TCRs recognized epitopes lying outside the regions that are mutated in the B.1.351 and B.1.1.7 variants. Conclusions about previously exposed vaccinees were limited because only six AZD1222 recipients were SARS-CoV-2 seropositive at baseline. The whole spike protein was spanned by vaccine-associated CD4 TCRs, and dominant responses were seen in regions 160-218 and 743-854. After two AZD1222 doses, both the breadth and the depth of spike-specific TCRs were significantly higher than at day 0 and than in MenACWY recipients. Participants were mostly white British and included more females than males, and it was suggested by the authors that clonal diversity may have been underestimated. The 56-69-year group was small, and its depth increase did not reach significance, likely because of low power.

What this sample's time point label stands for: about 28 days (+/-7) after the second vaccine dose. Because spike-specific TCR depth and breadth did not differ between the two schedules, AZD1222 recipients who got a second dose at roughly 4 weeks were pooled with those who got a second dose at roughly 12 weeks. Samples from vaccinated people were obtained from the UK trials COV001 and COV002, which included a single-blind randomized controlled phase 2/3 trial of AZD1222 (ChAdOx1 nCoV-19) in healthy adults. For TCRbeta chain sequencing, PBMC samples from trial participants were taken at day 0 and at day 28 after the second dose. The CDR3 regions of human TCRbeta chains were subjected to immunosequencing. Per the original workflow: TCRs in the repertoires were compared against a reference library of SARS-CoV-2-specific TCRs that had been generated with the MIRA antigen-specificity platform. Breadth was defined as the fraction of unique TCRs that were SARS-CoV-2-associated, and depth was defined as the fraction of total T cells that were SARS-CoV-2-associated. Each spike-specific TCR was assigned to its reactive spike region and to a CD4 or CD8 class using the MIRA data. Log10-transformed breadth and depth values were compared by one-way ANOVA with Sidak's multiple comparisons tests. TCRdb's version of the immuneACCESS table is confined to in-frame rearrangements and falls short of the full clone set. An unresolved V gene accounts for under half of the shortfall where checked; the remainder is of unknown origin. From that table come the V and J calls and clone size; the DNA was used to work out D and trimming. For this sample the table gives 150,000 to 200,000 clones, of which 87% were detected only once. The ten largest make up less than 1.3% of the sample.

CDR1 and CDR2 are drawn from the germline V gene: MNHEY, SVGAGI. The CDR3 holds 14 amino acids from the cysteine to the phenylalanine. Left in the record is the CDR3 DNA by itself, 42 bases read in frame from the first base. Trimming costs V 6 bases and J 7 bases, and their ends lie 13 bases apart. Notes on this clone: What antigen it recognizes has not been identified. There are no base qualities to consult, and no much larger clone falls within one base.

The TCR originated in an adult who received the AZD1222 COVID-19 vaccine. The chain couples TRBV6-5 to TRBJ1-6, with the identity of the D gene unclear. This specimen was peripheral blood, taken 28 days after the second AZD1222 dose. The nucleotide sequence is given as TGTGCCAGCAGACCTCCGGGTCGGAATTCACCCCTCCACTTT. This codes for CASRPPGRNSPLHF.